This TCR beta chain was recovered during a study of blood T cells in healthy people across ages. With regard to this clonotype: Its antigen is currently unknown.

Primed by a sample-barcoded 5' primer and a J-beta primer mix, a second PCR proceeded for about 7 to 11 cycles. TCRdb itself ran the 5' RACE reads through MiXCR, one entry per CDR3 protein. The repertoire holds some 1.5 million distinct CDR3 sequences, with over 25% as singletons. Germline CDR1 LGHDT, CDR2 YNNKEL (reference sequence). V shed 0 bases, J shed 6 bases, and the junction held 10 bases outside the gene matches. The CDR3 extends over 16 amino acids. Drawn from each donor were about 9 milliliters of peripheral blood. Study observations and caveats: Diversity figures based on one million T cells were deemed too low. A strong correlation was seen between TCR beta diversity and naive T cell percentage.

This chain uses TRBV3-1 with TRBJ1-2; 7 bases map to TRBD1. The clonotype was recovered from a young woman in good health. Material: blood. The CDR3 coding sequence is TGTGCCAGCAGCCAAGACCCCGGGACAGACGTGGATGGCTACACCTTC. Its protein product is CASSQDPGTDVDGYTF.